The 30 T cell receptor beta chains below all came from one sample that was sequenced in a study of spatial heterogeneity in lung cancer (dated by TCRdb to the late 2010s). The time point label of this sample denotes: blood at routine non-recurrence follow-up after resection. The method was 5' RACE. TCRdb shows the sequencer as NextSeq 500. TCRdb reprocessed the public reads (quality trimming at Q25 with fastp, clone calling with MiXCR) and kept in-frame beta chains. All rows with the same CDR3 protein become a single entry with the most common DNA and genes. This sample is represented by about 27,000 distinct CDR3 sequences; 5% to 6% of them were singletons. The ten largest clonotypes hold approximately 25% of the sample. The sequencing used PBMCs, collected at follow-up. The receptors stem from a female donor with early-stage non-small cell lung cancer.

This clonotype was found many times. CDR3 in DNA: TGTGCCAGCAGCCTGGTAGCGGCCCCCTCTTACAATGAGCAGTTCTTC. Amino acid sequence: CASSLVAAPSYNEQFF. This chain uses TRBV7-9 with TRBJ2-1; possible D gene TRBD2, 6 bases. This CDR3 is 16 amino acids long. V was cut by 5 bases and J by 4 bases, with 18 bases left in between. Germline lookup yields CDR1 SEHNR and CDR2 FQNEAQ (reference sequence). Full variable domain (outside the CDR3, taken from reference TRBV7-9 and TRBJ2-1): DTGVSQNPRHKITKRGQNVTFRCDPISEHNRLYWYRQTLGQGPEFLTYFQNEAQLEKSRLLSDRFSAERPKGSFSTLEIQRTEQGDSAMYLCASSLVAAPSYNEQFFGPGTRLTVL.

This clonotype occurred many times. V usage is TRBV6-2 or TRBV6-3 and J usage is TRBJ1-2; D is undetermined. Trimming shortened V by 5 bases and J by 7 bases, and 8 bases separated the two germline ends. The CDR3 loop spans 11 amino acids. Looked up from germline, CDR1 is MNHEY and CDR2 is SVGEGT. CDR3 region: CASSPSFGYTF. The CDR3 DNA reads TGTGCCAGCAGTCCTAGTTTTGGCTACACCTTC.

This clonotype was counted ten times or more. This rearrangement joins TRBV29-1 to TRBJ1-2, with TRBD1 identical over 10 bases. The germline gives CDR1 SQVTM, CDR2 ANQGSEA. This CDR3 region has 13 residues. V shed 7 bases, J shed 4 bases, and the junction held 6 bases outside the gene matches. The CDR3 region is CSAGTGAFYGYTF. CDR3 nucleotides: TGCAGCGCAGGGACAGGGGCGTTCTATGGCTACACCTTC.

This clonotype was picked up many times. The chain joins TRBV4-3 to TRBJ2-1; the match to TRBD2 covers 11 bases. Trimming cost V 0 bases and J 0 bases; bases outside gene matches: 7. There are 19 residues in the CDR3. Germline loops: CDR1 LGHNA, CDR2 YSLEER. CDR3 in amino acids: CASSQELVAGGSSYNEQFF. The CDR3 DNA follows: TGCGCCAGCAGCCAAGAATTGGTAGCGGGGGGGTCCTCCTACAATGAGCAGTTCTTC.

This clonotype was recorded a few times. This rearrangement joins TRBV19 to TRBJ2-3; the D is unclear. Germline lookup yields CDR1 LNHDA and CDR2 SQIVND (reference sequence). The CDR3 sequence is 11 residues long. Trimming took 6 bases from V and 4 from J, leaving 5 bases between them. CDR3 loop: CASRFSDTQYF. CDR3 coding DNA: TGTGCCAGTAGATTTTCAGATACGCAGTATTTT.

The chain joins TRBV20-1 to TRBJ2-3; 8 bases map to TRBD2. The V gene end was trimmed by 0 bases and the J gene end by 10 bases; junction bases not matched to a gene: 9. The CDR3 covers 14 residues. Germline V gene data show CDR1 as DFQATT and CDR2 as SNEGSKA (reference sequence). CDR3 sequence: CSARDSQRERAQYF. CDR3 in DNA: TGCAGTGCTAGAGACTCCCAGCGGGAGCGGGCGCAGTATTTT.

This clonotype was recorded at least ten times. The CDR3 sequence: CAIRQSSMTTGELFF. The CDR3 DNA is TGTGCCATCCGACAGTCCTCGATGACCACCGGGGAGCTGTTTTTT. The rearrangement uses TRBV21-1 and TRBJ2-2; the table calls TRBD1, which could not be checked here. TRBV21-1 is a known pseudogene. The CDR3 has 15 amino acids.

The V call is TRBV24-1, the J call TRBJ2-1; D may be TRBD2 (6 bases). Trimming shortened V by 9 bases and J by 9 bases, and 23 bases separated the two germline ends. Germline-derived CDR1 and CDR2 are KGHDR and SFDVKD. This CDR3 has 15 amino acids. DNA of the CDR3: TGTGCCACCGGTGGCGAATACAACGAAGCGGGTGAGCAGTTCTTC. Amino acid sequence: CATGGEYNEAGEQFF.

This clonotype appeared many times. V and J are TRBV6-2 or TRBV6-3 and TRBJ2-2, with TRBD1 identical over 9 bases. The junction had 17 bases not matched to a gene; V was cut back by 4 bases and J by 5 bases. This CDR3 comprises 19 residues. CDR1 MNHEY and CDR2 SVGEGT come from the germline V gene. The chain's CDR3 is CASSFLPGAGTGRTGELFF. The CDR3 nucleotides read TGTGCCAGCAGTTTCCTACCGGGGGCCGGGACAGGGAGGACCGGGGAGCTGTTTTTT.

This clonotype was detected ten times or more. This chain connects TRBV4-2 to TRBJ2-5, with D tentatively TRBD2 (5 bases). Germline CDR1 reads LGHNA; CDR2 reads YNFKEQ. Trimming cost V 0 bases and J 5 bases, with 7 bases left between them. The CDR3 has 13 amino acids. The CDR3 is CASSQEGGETQYF. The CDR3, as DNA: TGTGCCAGCAGCCAAGAAGGCGGGGAGACCCAGTACTTC.

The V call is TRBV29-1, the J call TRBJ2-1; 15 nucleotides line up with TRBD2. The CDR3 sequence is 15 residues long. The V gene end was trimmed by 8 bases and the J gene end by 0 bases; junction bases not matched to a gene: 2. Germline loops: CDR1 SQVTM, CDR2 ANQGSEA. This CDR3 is CSTGLAGGSYNEQFF. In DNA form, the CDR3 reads TGCAGCACGGGACTAGCGGGAGGCTCCTACAATGAGCAGTTCTTC.

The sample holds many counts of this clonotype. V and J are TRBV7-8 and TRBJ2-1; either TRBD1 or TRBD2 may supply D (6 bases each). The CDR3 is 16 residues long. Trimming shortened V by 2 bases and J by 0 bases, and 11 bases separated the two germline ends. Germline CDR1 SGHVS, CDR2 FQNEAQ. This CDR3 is CASSLRGDNSYNEQFF. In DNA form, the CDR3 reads TGTGCCAGCAGCTTAAGGGGGGACAACTCCTACAATGAGCAGTTCTTC.

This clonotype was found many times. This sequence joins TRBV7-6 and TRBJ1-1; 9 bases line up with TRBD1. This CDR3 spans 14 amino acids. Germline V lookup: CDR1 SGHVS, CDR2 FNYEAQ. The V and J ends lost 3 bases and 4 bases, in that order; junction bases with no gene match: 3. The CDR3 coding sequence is TGTGCCAGCAGCTTGTCGACAGGGGGCACTGAAGCTTTCTTT. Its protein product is CASSLSTGGTEAFF.

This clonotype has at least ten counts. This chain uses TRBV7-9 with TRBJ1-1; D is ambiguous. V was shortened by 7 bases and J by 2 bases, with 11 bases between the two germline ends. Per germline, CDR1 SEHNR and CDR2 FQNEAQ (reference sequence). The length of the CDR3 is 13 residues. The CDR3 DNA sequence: TGTGCCAGCACCCTAGAGGGCAACACTGAAGCTTTCTTT. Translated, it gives CASTLEGNTEAFF. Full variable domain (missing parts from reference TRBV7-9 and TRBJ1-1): DTGVSQNPRHKITKRGQNVTFRCDPISEHNRLYWYRQTLGQGPEFLTYFQNEAQLEKSRLLSDRFSAERPKGSFSTLEIQRTEQGDSAMYLCASTLEGNTEAFFGQGTRLTVV.

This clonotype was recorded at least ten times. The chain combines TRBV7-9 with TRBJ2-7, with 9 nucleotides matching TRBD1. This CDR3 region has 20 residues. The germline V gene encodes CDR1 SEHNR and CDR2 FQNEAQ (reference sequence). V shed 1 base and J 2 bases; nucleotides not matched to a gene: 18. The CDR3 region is CASSLDPGQGRARGPYEQYF. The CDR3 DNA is TGTGCCAGCAGCTTAGACCCGGGACAGGGCCGGGCGCGGGGCCCCTACGAGCAGTACTTC.

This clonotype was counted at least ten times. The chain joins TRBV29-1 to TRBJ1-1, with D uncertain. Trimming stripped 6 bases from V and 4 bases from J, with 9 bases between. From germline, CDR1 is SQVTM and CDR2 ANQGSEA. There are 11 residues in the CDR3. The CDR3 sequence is CSVVVFTEAFF. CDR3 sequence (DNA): TGCAGCGTCGTTGTCTTCACTGAAGCTTTCTTT.

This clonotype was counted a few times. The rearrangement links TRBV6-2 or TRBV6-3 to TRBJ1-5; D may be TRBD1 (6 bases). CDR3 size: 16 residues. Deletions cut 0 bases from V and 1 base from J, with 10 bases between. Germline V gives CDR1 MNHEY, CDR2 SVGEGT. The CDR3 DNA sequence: TGTGCCAGCAGTTACTCGAGGGGGGCCAGCAATCAGCCCCAGCATTTT. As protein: CASSYSRGASNQPQHF.

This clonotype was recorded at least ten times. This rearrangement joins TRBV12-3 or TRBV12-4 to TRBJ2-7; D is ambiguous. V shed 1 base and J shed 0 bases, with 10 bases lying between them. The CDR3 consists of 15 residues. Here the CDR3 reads CASSLGVVGSYEQYF. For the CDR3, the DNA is TGTGCCAGCAGTTTAGGGGTGGTCGGCTCCTACGAGCAGTACTTC.

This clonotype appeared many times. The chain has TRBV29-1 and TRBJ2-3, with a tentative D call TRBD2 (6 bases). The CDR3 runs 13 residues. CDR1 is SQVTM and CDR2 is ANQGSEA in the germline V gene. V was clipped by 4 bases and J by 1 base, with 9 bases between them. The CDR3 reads CSVVGGGTDTQYF. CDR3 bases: TGCAGCGTTGTAGGAGGGGGCACAGATACGCAGTATTTT.

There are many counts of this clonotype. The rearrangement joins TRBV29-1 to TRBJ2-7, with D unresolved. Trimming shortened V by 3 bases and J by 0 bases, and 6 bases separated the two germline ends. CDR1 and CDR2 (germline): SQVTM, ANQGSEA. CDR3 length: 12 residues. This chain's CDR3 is CSVEDLSYEQYF. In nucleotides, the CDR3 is TGCAGCGTTGAGGATCTCTCCTACGAGCAGTACTTC.

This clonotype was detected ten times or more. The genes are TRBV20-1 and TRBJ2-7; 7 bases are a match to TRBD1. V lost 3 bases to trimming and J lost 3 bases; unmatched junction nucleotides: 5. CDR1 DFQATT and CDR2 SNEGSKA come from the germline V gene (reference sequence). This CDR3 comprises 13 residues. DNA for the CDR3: TGCAGTGCTAGGGGACAGCGGAACTACGAGCAGTACTTC. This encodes CSARGQRNYEQYF.

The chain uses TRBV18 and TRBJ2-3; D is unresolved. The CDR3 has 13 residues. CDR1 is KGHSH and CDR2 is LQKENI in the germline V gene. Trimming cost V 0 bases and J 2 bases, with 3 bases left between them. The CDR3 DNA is TGTGCCAGCTCACCACCTTCCACAGATACGCAGTATTTT. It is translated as CASSPPSTDTQYF.

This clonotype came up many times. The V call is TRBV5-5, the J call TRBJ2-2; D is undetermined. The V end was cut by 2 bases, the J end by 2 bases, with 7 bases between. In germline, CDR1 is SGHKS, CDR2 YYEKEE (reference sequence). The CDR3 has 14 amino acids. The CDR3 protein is CASSFGSNTGELFF. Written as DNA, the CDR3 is TGTGCCAGCAGCTTTGGGTCTAACACCGGGGAGCTGTTTTTT. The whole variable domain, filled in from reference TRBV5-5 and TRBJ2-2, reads DAGVTQSPTHLIKTRGQQVTLRCSPISGHKSVSWYQQVLGQGPQFIFQYYEKEERGRGNFPDRFSARQFPNYSSELNVNALLLGDSALYLCASSFGSNTGELFFGEGSRLTVL.

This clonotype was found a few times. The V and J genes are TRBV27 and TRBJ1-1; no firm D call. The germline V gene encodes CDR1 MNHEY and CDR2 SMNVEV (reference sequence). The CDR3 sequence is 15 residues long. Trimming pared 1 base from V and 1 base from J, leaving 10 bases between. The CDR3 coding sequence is TGTGCCAGCAGTTTATTCGGCGGAGAGAACACTGAAGCTTTCTTT. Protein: CASSLFGGENTEAFF.

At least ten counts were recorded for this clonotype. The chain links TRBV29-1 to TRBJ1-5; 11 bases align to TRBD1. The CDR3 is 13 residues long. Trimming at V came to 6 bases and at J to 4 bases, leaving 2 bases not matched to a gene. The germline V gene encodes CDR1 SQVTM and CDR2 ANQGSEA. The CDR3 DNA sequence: TGCAGCGTGGGACAGGGGGTAAATCAGCCCCAGCATTTT. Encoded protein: CSVGQGVNQPQHF.

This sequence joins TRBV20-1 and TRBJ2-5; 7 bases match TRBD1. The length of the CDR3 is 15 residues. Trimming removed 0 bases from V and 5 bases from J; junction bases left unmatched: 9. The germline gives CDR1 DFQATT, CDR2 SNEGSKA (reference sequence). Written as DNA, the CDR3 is TGCAGTGCTAGAGAGGAAGGGGGCCTCGGCGAGACCCAGTACTTC. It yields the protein CSAREEGGLGETQYF.

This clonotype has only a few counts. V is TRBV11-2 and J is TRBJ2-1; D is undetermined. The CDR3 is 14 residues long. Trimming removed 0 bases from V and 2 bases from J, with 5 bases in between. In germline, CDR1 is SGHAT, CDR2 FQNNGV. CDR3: CASSLDRAYNEQFF. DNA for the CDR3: TGTGCCAGCAGCTTAGATCGGGCCTACAATGAGCAGTTCTTC.

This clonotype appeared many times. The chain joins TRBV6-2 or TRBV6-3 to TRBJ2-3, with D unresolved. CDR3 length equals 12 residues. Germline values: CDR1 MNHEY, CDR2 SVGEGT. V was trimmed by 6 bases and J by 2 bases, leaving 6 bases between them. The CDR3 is CASRTDTDTQYF. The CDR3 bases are TGTGCCAGCAGAACCGACACAGATACGCAGTATTTT.

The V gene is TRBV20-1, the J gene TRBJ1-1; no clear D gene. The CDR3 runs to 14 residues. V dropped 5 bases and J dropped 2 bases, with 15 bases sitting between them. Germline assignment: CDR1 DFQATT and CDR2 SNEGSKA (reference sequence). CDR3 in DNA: TGCAGTGCTTCAATAGTGACCAGCAACACTGAAGCTTTCTTT. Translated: CSASIVTSNTEAFF.

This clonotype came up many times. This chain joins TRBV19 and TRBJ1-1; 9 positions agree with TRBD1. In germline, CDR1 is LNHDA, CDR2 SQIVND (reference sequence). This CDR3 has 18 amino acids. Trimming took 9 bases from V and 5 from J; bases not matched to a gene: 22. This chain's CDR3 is CASGGLHRGRGKGTEAFF. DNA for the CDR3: TGTGCCAGCGGAGGCCTGCACAGGGGGCGCGGTAAGGGGACTGAAGCTTTCTTT.